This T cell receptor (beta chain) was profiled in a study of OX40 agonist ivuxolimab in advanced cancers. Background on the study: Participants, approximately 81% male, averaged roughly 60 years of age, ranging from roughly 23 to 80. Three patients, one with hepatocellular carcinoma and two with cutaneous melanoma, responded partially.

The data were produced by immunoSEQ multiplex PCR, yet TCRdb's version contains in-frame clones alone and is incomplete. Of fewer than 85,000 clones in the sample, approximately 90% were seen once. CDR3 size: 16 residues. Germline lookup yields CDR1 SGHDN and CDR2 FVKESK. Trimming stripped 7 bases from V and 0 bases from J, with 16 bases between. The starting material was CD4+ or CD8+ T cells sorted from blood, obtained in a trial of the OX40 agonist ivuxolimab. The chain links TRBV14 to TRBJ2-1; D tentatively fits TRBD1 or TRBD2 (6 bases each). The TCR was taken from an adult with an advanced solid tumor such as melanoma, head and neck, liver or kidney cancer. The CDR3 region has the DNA TGTGCCAGCACTCGAACGGGGGCGAGCTCCTACAATGAGCAGTTCTTC. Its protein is CASTRTGASSYNEQFF. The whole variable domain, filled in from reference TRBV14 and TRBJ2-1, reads EAGVTQFPSHSVIEKGQTVTLRCDPISGHDNLYWYRRVMGKEIKFLLHFVKESKQDESGMPNNRFLAERTGGTYSTLKVQPAELEDSGVYFCASTRTGASSYNEQFFGPGTRLTVL.